Sequencing of this TCR beta chain was carried out in a study of technical replicates of blood from several donors. CDR1 MDHEN and CDR2 SYDVKM come from the germline V gene. With 7 bases clipped from V and 4 bases from J, the junction kept 6 bases outside the gene matches. The CDR3 runs to 13 residues. Sequencing used immunoSEQ multiplex PCR; TCRdb keeps in-frame clones, though not all of them. The table has around 93,000 clones, more than 85% seen once. Material for sequencing was T cells isolated from PBMCs. This receptor was identified in a human donor in good health. V gene TRBV28 combines with J gene TRBJ2-7, with TRBD2 matching 8 bases. CDR3 in DNA: TGTGCCAGCATGGCGGGAGGTTCATACGAGCAGTACTTC. It codes for CASMAGGSYEQYF. Combining the CDR3 with reference TRBV28 and TRBJ2-7 gives the whole variable domain DVKVTQSSRYLVKRTGEKVFLECVQDMDHENMFWYRQDPGLGLRLIYFSYDVKMKEKGDIPEGYSVSREKKERFSLILESASTNQTSMYLCASMAGGSYEQYFGPGTRLTVT.